The 10 T cell receptor beta chains in this list originate from one sample, sequenced in a study of cytomegalovirus exposure and HLA in healthy donors. PCR amplification relied on 60 Vbeta primers (plus 13 Jbeta primers). Some clones are missing from TCRdb's copy, which holds only in-frame ones; the method was immunoSEQ multiplex PCR. The sample contains some 100,000 clones, more than 75% of which appear only once. The sequencing input was PBMCs. The origin of the receptors is a woman aged 45 to 65 in good health and CMV-seropositive.

V usage is TRBV2 and J usage is TRBJ2-7, with D hard to call. This CDR3 comprises 14 residues. From germline, CDR1 is SNHLY and CDR2 FYNNEI. The germline V and J ends were trimmed by 3 bases and 5 bases, with 14 bases remaining between them. This CDR3 is CASSELSRFNEQYF. The CDR3, as DNA: TGTGCCAGCAGTGAGTTGAGTAGATTCAACGAGCAGTACTTC.

This clone was counted between two and nine times. The rearrangement joins TRBV6-5 to TRBJ2-1, with 14 positions matching TRBD2. CDR1 and CDR2 from the germline V gene are MNHEY and SVGAGI. This CDR3 has 14 residues. The ends lost 6 bases at V and 7 bases at J; junction bases unmatched: 2. The CDR3 region is CASRGLAGVNEQFF. CDR3 nucleotides: TGTGCCAGCAGGGGACTAGCGGGGGTAAATGAGCAGTTCTTC.

The V gene is TRBV2, the J gene TRBJ1-5; no reliable D call. Germline-derived CDR1 and CDR2 are SNHLY and FYNNEI. The CDR3 contains 18 residues. Trimming took off 4 bases at V and 0 bases at J, with 19 bases between the two ends. The CDR3 DNA follows: TGTGCCAGCAGTGTTGGGGTCCGTGGAGGGTATAGCAATCAGCCCCAGCATTTT. Residues: CASSVGVRGGYSNQPQHF.

This rearrangement joins TRBV6-6 to TRBJ2-5; 7 nucleotides line up with TRBD1. V lost 5 bases, J lost 2 bases, and 8 bases stayed unmatched. The CDR3 contains 15 residues. From germline, CDR1 is MNHNY and CDR2 SVGAGI (reference sequence). The CDR3 nucleotides are TGTGCCAGCAGTAAGACAGGGACCCCTCAAGAGACCCAGTACTTC. It translates to CASSKTGTPQETQYF.

The chain carries TRBV7-6 and TRBJ2-3; D ambiguous. This CDR3 has 12 amino acids. Trimming took 5 bases from V and 6 from J, leaving 9 bases between them. In germline, CDR1 is SGHVS, CDR2 FNYEAQ. The CDR3 DNA reads TGTGCCAGCAGCCAAGTCCGGGATACGCAGTATTTT. Residues: CASSQVRDTQYF.

This chain joins TRBV30 and TRBJ1-2; TRBD1 agrees at 8 bases. V was pared by 1 base and J by 6 bases, with 4 bases of the junction left unmatched. The CDR3 totals 13 residues. Germline lookup yields CDR1 GTSNPN and CDR2 SVGIG (reference sequence). CDR3 nucleotide sequence: TGTGCCTGGAGTGGGACAGGGTGGGATGGCTACACCTTC. Its translation is CAWSGTGWDGYTF.

The gene calls are TRBV2 and TRBJ1-5; TRBD1 is a possible D gene (6 bases). Trimming left V 8 bases short and J 0 bases short, with 14 bases between. The CDR3 runs to 15 residues. Germline V gene lookup returns CDR1 SNHLY and CDR2 FYNNEI. For the CDR3, the DNA is TGTGCCAGCCGACCGGGGACAAATAGCAATCAGCCCCAGCATTTT. Translation gives CASRPGTNSNQPQHF.

The chain is built from TRBV5-1 and TRBJ1-3, with TRBD1 matching over 8 bases. V trimming: 4 bases; J trimming: 4 bases; junction bases outside the gene matches: 4. The CDR3 totals 14 residues. Germline CDR1 SGHRS, CDR2 YFSETQ. This chain's CDR3 is CASSDRGPGNTIYF. The DNA for the CDR3 is TGCGCCAGCAGCGACAGGGGACCCGGAAACACCATATATTTT. The full variable domain, rest sourced from reference TRBV5-1 and TRBJ1-3, is KAGVTQTPRYLIKTRGQQVTLSCSPISGHRSVSWYQQTPGQGLQFLFEYFSETQRNKGNFPGRFSGRQFSNSRSEMNVSTLELGDSALYLCASSDRGPGNTIYFGEGSWLTVV.

In its sample, this clone was seen a few times. The chain couples TRBV19 to TRBJ2-1; D possibly corresponds to TRBD2 (6 bases). The CDR3 contains 14 residues. CDR1 and CDR2 (germline): LNHDA, SQIVND (reference sequence). V was shortened by 5 bases and J by 12 bases, with 20 bases between the two germline ends. CDR3 sequence reads: CASSPPREPGGQFF. CDR3 DNA: TGTGCCAGTAGTCCCCCCCGAGAGCCCGGGGGGCAGTTCTTC.

The V and J genes are TRBV11-2 and TRBJ2-3; TRBD2 aligns across 7 bases. The CDR3 has 14 amino acids. V trimming: 5 bases; J trimming: 2 bases; junction bases outside the gene matches: 4. Germline V gene data show CDR1 as SGHAT and CDR2 as FQNNGV. DNA for the CDR3: TGTGCCAGCAGCCCGACTAGCACCACAGATACGCAGTATTTT. Its translation is CASSPTSTTDTQYF.